One sample yielded the 8 T cell receptor beta chains listed below, sequenced in a study of radiotherapy plus CTLA-4 blockade in lung cancer. Clones were sequenced by immunoSEQ multiplex PCR, and TCRdb holds only the in-frame ones, with some missing. This sample has about 110,000 clones, with roughly 77% found just once. The starting material was peripheral blood, obtained from a patient treated with radiotherapy plus ipilimumab. These receptors were taken from a human donor with non-small cell lung cancer that progressed on radiotherapy plus ipilimumab. Some clones in this sample may be carry-over from other donors' samples.

The gene calls are TRBV18 and TRBJ2-5; D gene unclear. Germline lookup yields CDR1 KGHSH and CDR2 LQKENI. Trimming left V 5 bases short and J 2 bases short, with 9 bases between. CDR3 length: 13 amino acids. The CDR3 here is CASSATTQETQYF. The CDR3 DNA reads TGTGCCAGCTCAGCAACAACGCAAGAGACCCAGTACTTC.

CDR3 loop: CASSLEPRSYGYTF. The CDR3 region has the DNA TGTGCCAGCAGCTTGGAGCCCAGGTCCTATGGCTACACCTTC. The genes are TRBV5-8 and TRBJ1-2; D gene uncertain. V lost 0 bases and J lost 4, with 10 bases in between. The CDR3 totals 14 residues. Germline V gives CDR1 SGHTS, CDR2 YDEGEE. The complete variable domain, with remaining parts taken from reference TRBV5-8 and TRBJ1-2, reads EAGVTQSPTHLIKTRGQQATLRCSPISGHTSVYWYQQALGLGLQFLLWYDEGEERNRGNFPPRFSGRQFPNYSSELNVNALELEDSALYLCASSLEPRSYGYTFGSGTRLTVV.

The chain combines TRBV6-1 with TRBJ2-3; D is unresolved. The CDR3 contains 15 residues. The germline V gene encodes CDR1 MNHNS and CDR2 SASEGT. Trimming took off 6 bases at V and 3 bases at J, with 16 bases between the two ends. CDR3 sequence: CASSPKGVNTDTQYF. CDR3 coding DNA: TGTGCCAGCAGCCCAAAGGGTGTTAATACAGATACGCAGTATTTT.

The chain is built from TRBV13 and TRBJ1-6, with TRBD1 identical over 7 bases. J gave up 0 bases and V 5 bases, and 4 bases lay outside the gene matches. This CDR3 is built from 16 residues. Per germline, CDR1 PRHDT and CDR2 FYEKMQ (reference sequence). CDR3 in DNA: TGTGCCAGCAGCATGACAGGGAGCTCCTATAATTCACCCCTCCACTTT. The encoded protein is CASSMTGSSYNSPLHF.

The V and J genes are TRBV7-9 and TRBJ1-6; D gene unclear. CDR1 and CDR2 (germline): SEHNR, FQNEAQ (reference sequence). This CDR3 contains 17 residues. The V end lost 6 bases, the J end lost 0 bases, and 15 bases lay between the germline ends. CDR3 bases: TGTGCCAGCAGTTTCAGTTGGGAGACCTCCTATAATTCACCCCTCCACTTT. It encodes CASSFSWETSYNSPLHF.

The chain employs TRBV5-5 and TRBJ1-5; D is perhaps TRBD1 (5 bases). Trimming shortened V by 0 bases and J by 6 bases, and 13 bases separated the two germline ends. Germline values: CDR1 SGHKS, CDR2 YYEKEE (reference sequence). CDR3 size: 15 residues. CDR3 protein: CASSLVGDLTQPQHF. The CDR3 DNA reads TGTGCCAGCAGCTTGGTAGGGGATCTAACTCAGCCCCAGCATTTT.

The chain has TRBV14 and TRBJ2-1; the match to TRBD2 covers 12 bases. This CDR3 is built from 16 residues. CDR1 is SGHDN and CDR2 is FVKESK in the germline V gene. After removal of 3 bases from V and 5 bases from J, the junction contained 5 bases not matched to a gene. CDR3 coding DNA: TGTGCCAGCAGCCACCCGGGACTAGCGGGTAACAATGAGCAGTTCTTC. It is translated as CASSHPGLAGNNEQFF.

J is TRBJ2-1 and V is TRBV27; no clear D. V was shortened by 7 bases and J by 9 bases, with 10 bases between the two germline ends. The CDR3 extends over 11 amino acids. The germline V gene has CDR1 MNHEY and CDR2 SMNVEV (reference sequence). CDR3 loop: CASNEPVEQFF. CDR3 coding DNA: TGTGCCAGCAATGAGCCGGTTGAGCAGTTCTTC.